These T cell receptor beta chains were read from a single sample in a study of T cell repertoires in cytomegalovirus infection. TCRdb ran MiXCR on the reads and lists one entry per CDR3 protein. There are 900,000 to 950,000 distinct CDR3 sequences in the sample; approximately 31% occur only once, and 13% lies in the top ten. The antigens for these receptors are not known. Here the sequenced sample was cultured CD8+ T cells from PBMCs, taken from culture after CMV antigen stimulation. The receptors come from a human donor in good health (CMV status not recorded). Some clones in this sample may be carry-over from other donors' samples. The CDR3 runs from the conserved cysteine through the conserved F or W. D genes are given only for firm matches.

.	TRBV7-9	CASRPGGGPNTGELFF
.	TRBV7-4	CASSEITGPNTEAFF
.	TRBV20-1	CSARASNPNTEAFF
.	TRBV6-5	CASSYSEDTQYF
TRBD1	TRBV7-8	CASSSWTGWIYF
.	TRBV24-1	CATSDLPDVGYNEQFF
.	TRBV12-5	CASGWTVSTDTQYF
.	TRBV6-5	CASSFFPETYNEQFF
.	TRBV19	CASSILTGPYEQYF
.	TRBV7-2	CASSFLLGGATSTDTQYF
.	TRBV20-1	CSAPQNGVNEQYF
TRBD1	TRBV29-1	CSVVPDRGYGYTF
TRBD1	TRBV7-9	CAPNPRTGDKSYNEQFF
TRBD1	TRBV10-3	CAISTIRGQDTEAFF
.	TRBV10-2	CATRTMGKETQYF
.	TRBV24-1	CATSDSMKGYGYTF
TRBD1	TRBV7-8	CASNQQGDNQPQHF
TRBD1	TRBV12-5	CASGAQGVADTQYF
.	TRBV12-3/TRBV12-4	CASSPGYTF
TRBD1	TRBV9	CASSSTRDRSGYTF
TRBD1	TRBV6-1	CASSAMDRTFQPQHF
TRBD1	TRBV27	CASSGKDRGSREQYF
.	TRBV27	CASSFVQGPSPPGELFF
.	TRBV7-9	CASSVRGGKNEKLFF
.	TRBV19	CASTLLGSQTEAFF
.	TRBV28	CASSLYGGPLPADTQYF
.	TRBV6-1	CASTEGPANTGELFF
TRBD2	TRBV4-2	CASSQGLAGGASYNEQFF
.	TRBV5-4	CASSLKGTGELFF
TRBD2	TRBV11-3	CASSAAQRGGPTGELFF
.	TRBV19	CASTYSADNPNTEAFF
TRBD1	TRBV6-6	CASSYSKGTGDLNTEAFF
.	TRBV7-2	CASSFQQASSTDTQYF
TRBD2	TRBV12-3/TRBV12-4	CDSSQGTSGGAGEQFF
TRBD2	TRBV6-5	CASTPVGGGGETQYF
.	TRBV6-5	CASWWEYTEAFF
.	TRBV19	CASSIPDREAFF
TRBD2	TRBV19	CASSIWTSGGLSDTQYF
TRBD1	TRBV11-2	CASSLTGAPLHF
.	TRBV12-3/TRBV12-4	CASSLPGGEQFF